Presented here are 18 T cell receptor beta chains from one specimen sequenced in a study of blood T cells in healthy people across ages. A second PCR of roughly 7 to 11 cycles used a sample-barcoded 5' primer and a J-beta primer mix. TCRdb re-analysed the 5' RACE reads in MiXCR, keeping a single row per CDR3 protein. This sample has 600,000 to 1,000,000 distinct CDR3 sequences, with more than 20% found just once. The same data also contributed to another study, on T cells of mothers and their children.

The specimen sequenced was blood. The source is a boy under 18 in good health.

V usage is TRBV7-3 and J usage is TRBJ2-1; TRBD1 is a possible D gene (6 bases). The V gene lost 2 bases and the J gene lost 5 bases, with 10 bases spanning the gap. Germline lookup yields CDR1 SGHTA and CDR2 FQGTGA. The CDR3 runs 14 residues. CDR3 coding DNA: TGTGCCAGCAGCTTACTTTCAGGGGACAATGAGCAGTTCTTC. This gives the protein CASSLLSGDNEQFF.

The rearrangement uses TRBV7-6 and TRBJ2-1; D might be TRBD2 (7 bases). CDR3 length equals 15 residues. Germline V gene data show CDR1 as SGHVS and CDR2 as FNYEAQ. The V gene lost 4 bases and the J gene lost 6 bases, with 16 bases spanning the gap. The CDR3 loop reads CASSWRGREANEQFF. The DNA of the CDR3 is TGTGCCAGCAGCTGGAGGGGGAGGGAGGCCAATGAGCAGTTCTTC.

A remark on this clonotype: Since no conserved phenylalanine or tryptophan closes the CDR3, a read error is the likely cause. The rearrangement uses TRBV7-2 and TRBJ2-5; the D gene is possibly TRBD1 (6 bases). CDR1 and CDR2 from the germline V gene are SGHTA and FQGNSA. The germline V and J ends were trimmed by 3 bases and 7 bases, with 6 bases remaining between them. This CDR3 comprises 11 residues. The CDR3: CASSFRGTQYS. The CDR3 DNA reads as TGTGCCAGCAGCTTCAGGGGGACCCAGTACTCC.

This sequence joins TRBV5-6 and TRBJ1-2, with D perhaps matching TRBD1 (5 bases). V lost 6 bases and J lost 3, with 21 bases in between. This CDR3 comprises 16 residues. The V gene's germline CDR1 is SGHDT and CDR2 YYEEEE. The CDR3 loop is CASTDYLPGLDYGYTF. The DNA for the CDR3 is TGTGCCAGCACCGACTACCTGCCGGGACTGGACTATGGCTACACCTTC.

V gene TRBV7-2 combines with J gene TRBJ1-3; possibly TRBD1 for D (6 bases). V was trimmed by 5 bases and J by 4 bases, leaving 9 bases between them. CDR3 size: 13 residues. The germline CDR1 and CDR2 sequences are SGHTA and FQGNSA. CDR3 sequence reads: CASSADRGNTIYF. The DNA for the CDR3 is TGTGCCAGCAGCGCAGACAGGGGAAACACCATATATTTT.

The genes are TRBV7-6 and TRBJ2-3; D may be TRBD2 (6 bases). V was pared by 1 base and J by 3 bases, with 11 bases between. The CDR3 sequence is 15 residues long. CDR1 and CDR2 from the germline V gene are SGHVS and FNYEAQ. This chain's CDR3 is CASSLGGRGTDTQYF. CDR3 coding DNA: TGTGCCAGCAGCTTAGGAGGTCGGGGGACAGATACGCAGTATTTT.

The chain recombines TRBV5-5 with TRBJ1-1; the D is unclear. Trimming took 0 bases from V and 0 from J, leaving 6 bases between them. The CDR3 has 14 amino acids. The germline V gene encodes CDR1 SGHKS and CDR2 YYEKEE (reference sequence). CDR3 region: CASSLVLLNTEAFF. For the CDR3, the DNA is TGTGCCAGCAGCTTGGTACTGCTGAACACTGAAGCTTTCTTT.

V is TRBV15 and J is TRBJ1-4, with D possibly matching TRBD1 (6 bases). Germline-derived CDR1 and CDR2 are LNHNV and YYDKDF (reference sequence). The CDR3 is 15 amino acids. Trimming took off 0 bases at V and 6 bases at J, with 11 bases between the two ends. The CDR3: CATSRDNRVDEKLFF. DNA of the CDR3: TGTGCCACCAGCAGAGACAACAGGGTGGATGAAAAACTGTTTTTT.

V usage is TRBV29-1 and J usage is TRBJ2-6; D perhaps matches TRBD1 (6 bases). The germline CDR1 and CDR2 sequences are SQVTM and ANQGSEA. The V gene lost 7 bases and the J gene lost 3 bases, with 16 bases spanning the gap. This CDR3 is built from 15 residues. In nucleotides, the CDR3 is TGCAGCGCGGGACAAAGCAGGGATGGGGCCAACGTCCTGACTTTC. As protein: CSAGQSRDGANVLTF.

The gene calls are TRBV2 and TRBJ2-5; D is unresolved. The J call may be wrong; the DNA end is better matched by TRBJ2-1. In germline, CDR1 is SNHLY, CDR2 FYNNEI. This CDR3 is built from 13 residues. The CDR3 spells CASKVGRYNEQFF. DNA of the CDR3: TGTGCCAGCAAGGTCGGGCGGTACAATGAGCAGTTCTTC.

Only a few counts were recorded for this clonotype. The chain employs TRBV7-8 and TRBJ2-2; no reliable D call. The CDR3 contains 16 residues. Germline V lookup: CDR1 SGHVS, CDR2 FQNEAQ. Trimming took 4 bases from V and 4 from J, leaving 16 bases between them. CDR3 sequence: CASSSDAARFTGELFF. DNA of the CDR3: TGTGCCAGCAGCTCGGATGCCGCGAGGTTCACCGGGGAGCTGTTTTTT.

The chain joins TRBV27 to TRBJ2-3; 14 bases agree with TRBD2. The ends lost 6 bases at V and 9 bases at J; junction bases unmatched: 8. This CDR3 comprises 15 residues. Germline V gene data show CDR1 as MNHEY and CDR2 as SMNVEV (reference sequence). CDR3 in amino acids: CASRGTSGSFITQYF. The CDR3 nucleotides read TGTGCCAGCAGAGGGACTAGCGGGAGTTTCATAACGCAGTATTTT.

This clonotype came up a few times. The chain uses TRBV4-2 and TRBJ2-6; perhaps D is TRBD1 or TRBD2 (5 bases each). The V gene lost 0 bases and the J gene lost 0 bases, with 9 bases spanning the gap. Germline lookup yields CDR1 LGHNA and CDR2 YNFKEQ. The CDR3 spans 17 residues. DNA for the CDR3: TGTGCCAGCAGCCAAGATATTGGGGGCTCTGGGGCCAACGTCCTGACTTTC. The encoded protein is CASSQDIGGSGANVLTF.

The chain links TRBV6-5 to TRBJ2-7; D might be TRBD2 (5 bases). The closer fit of TRBJ2-1 to the DNA end suggests the J call may be wrong. The CDR3 extends over 12 amino acids. Germline V gene sequence: CDR1 MNHEY, CDR2 SVGAGI. The CDR3 sequence: CASRNSVNEQFF. In nucleotides, the CDR3 is TGTGCCAGCAGGAATAGCGTCAATGAGCAGTTCTTC.

J is TRBJ2-7 and V is TRBV20-1; the D gene is possibly TRBD2 (6 bases). Trimming took 3 bases from V and 2 from J, leaving 14 bases between them. Germline values: CDR1 DFQATT, CDR2 SNEGSKA (reference sequence). This CDR3 has 14 amino acids. The CDR3 loop is CSASGLAITYEQYF. In DNA, the CDR3 is TGCAGTGCTAGCGGGCTAGCGATTACCTACGAGCAGTACTTC.

This chain connects TRBV2 to TRBJ1-2, with 7 bases lining up with TRBD1. This CDR3 spans 15 amino acids. V was clipped by 6 bases and J by 6 bases; unmatched bases: 13. Germline CDR1 is SNHLY and CDR2 is FYNNEI. The DNA of the CDR3 is TGTGCCAGCAGGGAAAGGACAGGAGAACATCATGGCTACACCTTC. Protein product: CASRERTGEHHGYTF.

This clonotype was observed once. The V call is TRBV12-3 or TRBV12-4, the J call TRBJ2-3; TRBD1 is a possible D gene (6 bases). Trimming shortened V by 6 bases and J by 3 bases, and 19 bases separated the two germline ends. This CDR3 region has 16 residues. CDR3 nucleotide sequence: TGTGCCAGCAGCCAGGGGTTCCCTCCTAGGACAGATACGCAGTATTTT. Translating it yields CASSQGFPPRTDTQYF.

This clonotype was seen a few times. CDR3 amino acids: CASSPGQGGDSPLHF. CDR3 bases: TGTGCCAGCAGCCCGGGACAGGGAGGGGACTCACCCCTCCACTTT. The rearrangement joins TRBV7-9 to TRBJ1-6; 9 nucleotides agree with TRBD1. The germline CDR1 and CDR2 sequences are SEHNR and FQNEAQ (reference sequence). This CDR3 comprises 15 residues. V gave up 5 bases and J gave up 10 bases; unmatched junction bases: 9.